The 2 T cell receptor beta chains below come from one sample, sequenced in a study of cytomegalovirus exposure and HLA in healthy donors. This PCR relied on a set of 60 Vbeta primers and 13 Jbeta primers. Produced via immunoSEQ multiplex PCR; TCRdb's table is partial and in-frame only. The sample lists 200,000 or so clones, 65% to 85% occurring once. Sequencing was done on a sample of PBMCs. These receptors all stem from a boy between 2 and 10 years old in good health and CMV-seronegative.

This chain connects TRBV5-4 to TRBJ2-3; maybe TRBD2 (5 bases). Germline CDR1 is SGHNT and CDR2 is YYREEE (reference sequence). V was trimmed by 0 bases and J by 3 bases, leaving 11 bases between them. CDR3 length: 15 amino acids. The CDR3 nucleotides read TGTGCCAGCAGCTTGGATGCCCGGAGGACAGATACGCAGTATTTT. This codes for CASSLDARRTDTQYF. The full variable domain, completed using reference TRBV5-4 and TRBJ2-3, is ETGVTQSPTHLIKTRGQQVTLRCSSQSGHNTVSWYQQALGQGPQFIFQYYREEENGRGNFPPRFSGLQFPNYSSELNVNALELDDSALYLCASSLDARRTDTQYFGPGTRLTVL.

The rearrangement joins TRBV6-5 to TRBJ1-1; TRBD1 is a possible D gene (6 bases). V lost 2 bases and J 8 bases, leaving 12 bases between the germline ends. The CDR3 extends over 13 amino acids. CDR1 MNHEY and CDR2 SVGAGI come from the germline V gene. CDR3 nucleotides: TGTGCCAGCAGTTACACGGGGGGCCAAGAAGCTTTCTTT. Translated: CASSYTGGQEAFF.